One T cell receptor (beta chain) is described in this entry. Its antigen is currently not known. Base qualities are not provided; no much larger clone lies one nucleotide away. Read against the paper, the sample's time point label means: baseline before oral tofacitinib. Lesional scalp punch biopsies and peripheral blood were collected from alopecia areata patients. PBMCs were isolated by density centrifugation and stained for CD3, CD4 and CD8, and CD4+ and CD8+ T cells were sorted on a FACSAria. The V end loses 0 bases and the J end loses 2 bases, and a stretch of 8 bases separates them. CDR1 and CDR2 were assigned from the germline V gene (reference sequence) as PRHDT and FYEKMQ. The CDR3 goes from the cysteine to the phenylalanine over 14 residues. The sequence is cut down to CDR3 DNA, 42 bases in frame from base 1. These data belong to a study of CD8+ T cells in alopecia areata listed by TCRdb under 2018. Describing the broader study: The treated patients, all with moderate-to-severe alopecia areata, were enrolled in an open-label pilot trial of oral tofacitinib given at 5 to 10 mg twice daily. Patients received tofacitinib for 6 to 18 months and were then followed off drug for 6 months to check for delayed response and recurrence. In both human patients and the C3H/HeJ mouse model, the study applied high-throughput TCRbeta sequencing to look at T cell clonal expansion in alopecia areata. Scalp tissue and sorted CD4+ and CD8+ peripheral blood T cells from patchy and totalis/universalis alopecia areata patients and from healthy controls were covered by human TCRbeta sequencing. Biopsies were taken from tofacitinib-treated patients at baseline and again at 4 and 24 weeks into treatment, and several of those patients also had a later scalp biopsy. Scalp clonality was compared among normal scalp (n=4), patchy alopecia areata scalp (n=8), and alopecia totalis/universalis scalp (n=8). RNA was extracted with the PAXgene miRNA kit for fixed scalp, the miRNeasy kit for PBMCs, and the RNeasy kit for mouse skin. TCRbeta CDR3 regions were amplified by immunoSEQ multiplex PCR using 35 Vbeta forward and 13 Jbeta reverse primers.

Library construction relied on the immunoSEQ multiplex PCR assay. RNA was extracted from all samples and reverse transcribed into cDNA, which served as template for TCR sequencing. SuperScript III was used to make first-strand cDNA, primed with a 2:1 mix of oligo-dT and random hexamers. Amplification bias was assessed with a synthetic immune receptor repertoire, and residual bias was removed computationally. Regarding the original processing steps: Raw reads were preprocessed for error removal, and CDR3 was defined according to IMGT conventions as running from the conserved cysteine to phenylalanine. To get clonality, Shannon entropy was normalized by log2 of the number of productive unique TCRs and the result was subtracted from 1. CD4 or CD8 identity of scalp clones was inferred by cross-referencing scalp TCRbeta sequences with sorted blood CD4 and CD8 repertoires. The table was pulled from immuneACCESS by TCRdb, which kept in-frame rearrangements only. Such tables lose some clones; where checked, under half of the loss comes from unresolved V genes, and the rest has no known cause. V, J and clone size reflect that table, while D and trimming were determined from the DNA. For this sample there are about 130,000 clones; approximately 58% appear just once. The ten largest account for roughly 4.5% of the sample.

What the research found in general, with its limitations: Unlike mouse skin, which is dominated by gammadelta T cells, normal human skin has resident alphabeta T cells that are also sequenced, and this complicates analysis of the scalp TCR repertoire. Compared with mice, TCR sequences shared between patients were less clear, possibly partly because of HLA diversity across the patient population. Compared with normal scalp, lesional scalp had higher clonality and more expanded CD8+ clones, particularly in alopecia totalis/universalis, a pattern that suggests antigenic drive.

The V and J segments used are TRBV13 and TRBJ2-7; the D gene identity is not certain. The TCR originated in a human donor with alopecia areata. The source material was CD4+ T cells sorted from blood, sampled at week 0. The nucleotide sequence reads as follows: TGTGCCAGCAGCTTAGGCAGCCCTACCTACGAGCAGTACTTC. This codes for CASSLGSPTYEQYF.